This paragraph covers one T cell receptor (beta chain) sequence. These data originate in a study of PD-1 blockade in classical Hodgkin lymphoma. Every patient was affected by relapse after autologous stem cell transplantation, while exposure to brentuximab vedotin was not uniform. Magnetic negative selection purified CD4+ T cells from thawed PBMCs. Trimming took off 4 bases at V and 1 base at J, with 16 bases between the two ends. The germline V gene encodes CDR1 MNHEY and CDR2 SVGAGI. The CDR3 sequence is 16 residues long. Profiling relied on immunoSEQ multiplex PCR, and the TCRdb table lists in-frame clones only, not all of them. The sample holds under 4,500 clones, 78% seen once.

V usage is TRBV6-5 and J usage is TRBJ1-1; the D gene is possibly TRBD1 (5 bases). This receptor was obtained from a human donor with classical Hodgkin lymphoma. Source: CD4+ T cells from blood, taken at baseline. The CDR3 DNA sequence: TGTGCCAGCAGTTCCGAGGTGGGGGGAGGGAACACTGAAGCTTTCTTT. Encoded protein: CASSSEVGGGNTEAFF.